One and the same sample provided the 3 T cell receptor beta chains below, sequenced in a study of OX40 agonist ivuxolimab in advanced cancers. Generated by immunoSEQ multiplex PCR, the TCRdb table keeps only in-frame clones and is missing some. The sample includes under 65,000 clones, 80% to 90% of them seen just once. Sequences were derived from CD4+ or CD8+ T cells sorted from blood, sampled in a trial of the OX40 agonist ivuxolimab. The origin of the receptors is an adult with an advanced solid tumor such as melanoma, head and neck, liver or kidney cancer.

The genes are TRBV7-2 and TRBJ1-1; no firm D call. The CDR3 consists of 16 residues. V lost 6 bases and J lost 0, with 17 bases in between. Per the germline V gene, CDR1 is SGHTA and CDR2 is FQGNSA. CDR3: CASRPDMAPMNTEAFF. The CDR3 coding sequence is TGTGCCAGCAGACCTGACATGGCCCCCATGAACACTGAAGCTTTCTTT.

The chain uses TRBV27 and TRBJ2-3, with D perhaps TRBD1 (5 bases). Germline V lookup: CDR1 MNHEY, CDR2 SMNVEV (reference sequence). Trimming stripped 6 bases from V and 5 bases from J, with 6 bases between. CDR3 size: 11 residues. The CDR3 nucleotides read TGTGCCAGCAGGCAGGGAGATACGCAGTATTTT. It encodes CASRQGDTQYF.

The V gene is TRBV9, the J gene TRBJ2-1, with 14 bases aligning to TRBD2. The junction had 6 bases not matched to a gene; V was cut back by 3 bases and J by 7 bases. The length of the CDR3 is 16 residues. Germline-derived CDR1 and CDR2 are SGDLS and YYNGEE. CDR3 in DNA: TGTGCCAGCAGCGAGGGACTAGCGGGAGTACAGAATGAGCAGTTCTTC. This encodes CASSEGLAGVQNEQFF. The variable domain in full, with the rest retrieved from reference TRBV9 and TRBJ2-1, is DSGVTQTPKHLITATGQRVTLRCSPRSGDLSVYWYQQSLDQGLQFLIQYYNGEERAKGNILERFSAQQFPDLHSELNLSSLELGDSALYFCASSEGLAGVQNEQFFGPGTRLTVL.